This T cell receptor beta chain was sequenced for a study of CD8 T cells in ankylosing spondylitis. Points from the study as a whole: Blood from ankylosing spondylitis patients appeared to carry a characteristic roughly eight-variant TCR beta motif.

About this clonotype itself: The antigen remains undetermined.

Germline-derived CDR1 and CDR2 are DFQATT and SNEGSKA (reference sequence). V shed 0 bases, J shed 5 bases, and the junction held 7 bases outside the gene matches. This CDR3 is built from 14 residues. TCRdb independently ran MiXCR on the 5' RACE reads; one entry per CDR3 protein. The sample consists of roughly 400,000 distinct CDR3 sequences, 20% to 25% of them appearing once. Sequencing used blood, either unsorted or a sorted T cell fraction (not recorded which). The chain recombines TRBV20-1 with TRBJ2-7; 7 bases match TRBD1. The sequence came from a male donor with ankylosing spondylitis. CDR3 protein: CSARDSDRANEQYF. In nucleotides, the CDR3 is TGCAGTGCTAGAGATTCCGACAGGGCGAACGAGCAGTACTTC.